The source of this TCR beta chain is a study of vaccination and CD4 T cells after COVID-19. Study in general: Control cultures, each given a CEFX pool, an HIV-1 Nef pool, or no peptide, were included.

Treatment specified: roughly 11-day PBMC culture with coronavirus spike peptide pools or control peptides (ViraFEST assay). With 2 bases removed from V and 2 bases from J, the gap between germline ends came to 12 bases. Germline V gene sequence: CDR1 MNHNS, CDR2 SASEGT. The CDR3 consists of 15 residues. To note about this clonotype: Its antigen is still unknown.

Sequenced with the Oncomine TCR Beta short-read assay was DNA taken from cultured CD4+ T cells. TCRdb passed the PCR reads through MiXCR, listing each CDR3 protein once. This table has more than 15,000 distinct CDR3 sequences, approximately 68% appearing once. V gene TRBV6-1 combines with J gene TRBJ1-2; D is undetermined. The receptor comes from a human donor who had recovered from COVID-19. The sequenced material came from CD4+ T cells from blood, cultured in vitro. The DNA of the CDR3 is TGTGCCAGCAGTGAATTGAGGACGGCAAACTATGGCTACACCTTC. It specifies CASSELRTANYGYTF.